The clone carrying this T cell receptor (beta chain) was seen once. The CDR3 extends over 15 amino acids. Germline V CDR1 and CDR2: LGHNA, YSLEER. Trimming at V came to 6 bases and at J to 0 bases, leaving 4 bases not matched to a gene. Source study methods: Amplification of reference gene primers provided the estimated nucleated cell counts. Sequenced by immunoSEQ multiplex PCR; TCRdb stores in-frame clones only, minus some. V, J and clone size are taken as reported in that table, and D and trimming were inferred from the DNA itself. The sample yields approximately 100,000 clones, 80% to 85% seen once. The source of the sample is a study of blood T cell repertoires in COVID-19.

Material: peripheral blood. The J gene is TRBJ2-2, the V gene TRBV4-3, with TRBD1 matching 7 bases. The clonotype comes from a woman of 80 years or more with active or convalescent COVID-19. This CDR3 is CASRRQGSNTGELFF. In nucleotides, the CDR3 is TGCGCCAGCAGGAGACAGGGCTCGAACACCGGGGAGCTGTTTTTT.